The sequence of this TCR beta chain was determined in a study of T cells expressing NK-cell markers. Germline CDR1 and CDR2: KGHDR and SFDVKD. The CDR3 length is 14 residues. Each CDR3 protein gets one entry in TCRdb, which reprocessed the 5' RACE reads and gives no DNA. The sample spans a few hundred thousand distinct CDR3 sequences; the ten largest clones claim roughly 5.5%. The specimen was blood T cells: a sorted CD56 or NKG2C T cell subset, CD4+ or CD8+ T cells, or bulk PBMC T cells (not recorded which). The sequence was obtained from a man aged 18-69 years in good health. The rearrangement links TRBV24-1 to TRBJ2-3. CDR3 sequence reads: CATSDNLLPYTQYF.